The next 24 T cell receptor beta chains were all read from a single sample in a study of PD-L1 blockade in urothelial cancer (dated by TCRdb to about 2017). The library was obtained by the immunoSEQ multiplex PCR assay. This is the immuneACCESS table as TCRdb keeps it, with only in-frame sequences that have V and J called. A part of the clones is gone; compared with another copy, unresolved V genes explain less than half, and the rest is unexplained. In this sample the table shows 30,000 to 40,000 clones, about four fifths of which occur a single time. About 7% of the sample is held by the ten biggest clonotypes. The intended sense of this specimen's time point label: pretreatment peripheral blood. Sequenced material: PBMCs, taken around atezolizumab (anti-PD-L1) treatment. These receptors were collected from a man in his 60s with urothelial cancer.

The chain combines TRBV5-1 with TRBJ1-6; D ambiguous. CDR3 size: 16 residues. V lost 4 bases, J lost 0 bases, and 11 bases lay in between. Per germline, CDR1 SGHRS and CDR2 YFSETQ. DNA for the CDR3: TGCGCCAGCAGCAGTGATGTGAGCTCCTATAATTCACCCCTCCACTTT. Translated: CASSSDVSSYNSPLHF.

The chain couples TRBV5-1 to TRBJ1-1, with D maybe TRBD1 (5 bases). Germline lookup yields CDR1 SGHRS and CDR2 YFSETQ. The CDR3 consists of 13 residues. Trimming pared 0 bases from V and 7 bases from J, leaving 10 bases between. CDR3: CASSLGTQLEAFF. In DNA, the CDR3 is TGCGCCAGCAGCTTGGGGACACAGCTTGAAGCTTTCTTT.

The chain uses TRBV19 and TRBJ2-1; TRBD1 is a possible D gene (6 bases). The V gene's germline CDR1 is LNHDA and CDR2 SQIVND (reference sequence). The CDR3 runs 17 residues. The V end lost 5 bases, the J end lost 3 bases, and 20 bases lay between the germline ends. The CDR3: CASSPDATGIVYNEQFF. The CDR3 DNA reads as TGTGCCAGTAGTCCCGACGCTACAGGGATCGTCTACAATGAGCAGTTCTTC.

V gene TRBV5-5 combines with J gene TRBJ1-1; no clear D gene. V shed 2 bases and J shed 3 bases, with 8 bases lying between them. Looked up from germline, CDR1 is SGHKS and CDR2 is YYEKEE (reference sequence). The CDR3 spans 13 residues. CDR3 in amino acids: CASSFLPDTEAFF. DNA for the CDR3: TGTGCCAGCAGCTTCCTTCCCGACACTGAAGCTTTCTTT.

This clone was recorded only once. The chain recombines TRBV5-1 with TRBJ2-7; 7 bases agree with TRBD1. The CDR3 spans 14 residues. Trimming cost V 0 bases and J 3 bases; bases outside gene matches: 3. Per the germline V gene, CDR1 is SGHRS and CDR2 is YFSETQ. This CDR3 is CASSLAHRGYEQYF. DNA of the CDR3: TGCGCCAGCAGCTTGGCACACAGGGGCTACGAGCAGTACTTC.

The chain employs TRBV2 and TRBJ1-1; D gene unclear. V shed 0 bases and J shed 2 bases, with 10 bases lying between them. Germline assignment: CDR1 SNHLY and CDR2 FYNNEI. The length of the CDR3 is 15 residues. The CDR3 DNA follows: TGTGCCAGCAGTGAAGCCCGGTCGGGTAACACTGAAGCTTTCTTT. Translated: CASSEARSGNTEAFF.

In this sample, this clone turned up once. The chain links TRBV7-2 to TRBJ2-3; D is possibly TRBD2 (6 bases). This CDR3 region has 15 residues. V was cut by 1 base and J by 1 base, with 9 bases left in between. Germline loops: CDR1 SGHTA, CDR2 FQGNSA. Here the CDR3 DNA reads TGTGCCAGCAGCTTAGACGGGGAGGGCACAGATACGCAGTATTTT. It specifies CASSLDGEGTDTQYF.

The rearrangement links TRBV28 to TRBJ1-1, with D perhaps TRBD1 (5 bases). Germline CDR1 MDHEN, CDR2 SYDVKM. CDR3 length equals 16 residues. V was cut by 3 bases and J by 2 bases, with 16 bases left in between. Here the CDR3 DNA reads TGTGCCAGCAGTTTCAGTACCAGGGCACTAAACACTGAAGCTTTCTTT. Translating gives CASSFSTRALNTEAFF.

This clone is a singleton in its sample. The rearrangement uses TRBV5-1 and TRBJ2-1, with D possibly being TRBD2 (5 bases). V was trimmed by 0 bases and J by 0 bases, leaving 7 bases between them. This CDR3 has 15 residues. The germline V gene has CDR1 SGHRS and CDR2 YFSETQ. CDR3 DNA sequence: TGCGCCAGCAGCTTGGCCGGGGACTCCTACAATGAGCAGTTCTTC. This sequence encodes CASSLAGDSYNEQFF.

The V call is TRBV11-2, the J call TRBJ2-7, with D possibly being TRBD1 (6 bases). The CDR3 spans 15 residues. Trimming pared 1 base from V and 2 bases from J, leaving 12 bases between. Germline CDR1 and CDR2: SGHAT and FQNNGV. The CDR3 DNA reads TGTGCCAGCAGCTTAGGGGCAGGGGATACCTACGAGCAGTACTTC. It codes for CASSLGAGDTYEQYF.

The sample holds a few counts of this clone. V gene TRBV30 combines with J gene TRBJ2-1; 8 bases agree with TRBD2. The germline V gene encodes CDR1 GTSNPN and CDR2 SVGIG (reference sequence). V shed 3 bases, J shed 8 bases, and the junction held 21 bases outside the gene matches. The length of the CDR3 is 18 residues. The CDR3 sequence: CAWRGGGGTIQGVDEQFF. CDR3 nucleotides: TGTGCCTGGAGAGGCGGCGGGGGGACCATACAAGGTGTGGATGAGCAGTTCTTC.

CDR3: CASTSGVKNTEAFF. The CDR3 DNA follows: TGTGCCAGCACCTCAGGGGTGAAGAACACTGAAGCTTTCTTT. The genes are TRBV14 and TRBJ1-1; D may be TRBD1 (6 bases). The CDR3 has 14 residues. The V gene's germline CDR1 is SGHDN and CDR2 FVKESK. The V and J ends lost 7 bases and 1 base respectively, with 13 bases between them.

The chain joins TRBV28 to TRBJ1-2; D is perhaps TRBD1 (5 bases). The CDR3 contains 12 residues. V shed 6 bases and J shed 4 bases, with 9 bases lying between them. Germline-derived CDR1 and CDR2 are MDHEN and SYDVKM. The CDR3 DNA sequence: TGTGCCAGCAGCCGACAGTCCTATGGCTACACCTTC. Amino acids: CASSRQSYGYTF.

V and J are TRBV12-5 and TRBJ2-2; TRBD1 matches 7 bases. The CDR3 is 17 amino acids. The V and J ends lost 7 bases and 0 bases, in that order; junction bases with no gene match: 11. Germline V gene data show CDR1 as LGHNT and CDR2 as FRNRAP. The CDR3, as DNA: TGTGCTAGTGCCCCCGGTAGGGGACAGTCGAACACCGGGGAGCTGTTTTTT. Protein sequence: CASAPGRGQSNTGELFF.

This clone has more than one count but fewer than ten. The genes are TRBV21-1 and TRBJ2-7; no check of the table's D call, TRBD1, against the DNA was made. TRBV21-1 is a documented pseudogene. The CDR3 is made up of 15 amino acids. The CDR3: CASSKPGQEQYEQYF. In nucleotides, the CDR3 is TGTGCCAGCAGCAAACCGGGACAGGAACAGTACGAGCAGTACTTC.

The genes are TRBV5-1 and TRBJ2-3, with TRBD1 identical over 10 bases. Germline V gene sequence: CDR1 SGHRS, CDR2 YFSETQ. V shed 4 bases and J 7 bases; nucleotides not matched to a gene: 9. The CDR3 has 15 residues. The chain's CDR3 is CASSTPDRGGYTQYF. The CDR3 bases are TGCGCCAGCAGCACGCCGGACAGGGGGGGGTATACGCAGTATTTT.

The V call is TRBV7-2, the J call TRBJ2-3, with 11 bases aligning to TRBD2. The germline gives CDR1 SGHTA, CDR2 FQGNSA. The ends lost 1 base at V and 0 bases at J; junction bases unmatched: 3. The CDR3 covers 17 residues. Here the CDR3 reads CASSLGLAGGSTDTQYF. The CDR3 nucleotides read TGTGCCAGCAGCTTAGGGTTAGCGGGGGGGAGCACAGATACGCAGTATTTT. Complete variable domain (other parts from reference TRBV7-2 and TRBJ2-3): GAGVSQSPSNKVTEKGKDVELRCDPISGHTALYWYRQSLGQGLEFLIYFQGNSAPDKSGLPSDRFSAERTGGSVSTLTIQRTQQEDSAVYLCASSLGLAGGSTDTQYFGPGTRLTVL.

The V and J genes are TRBV23-1 and TRBJ2-7; D gene unclear. TRBV23-1 counts as an open reading frame of uncertain function. Trimming cost V 6 bases and J 0 bases, with 9 bases left between them. The CDR3 is made up of 13 amino acids. This chain's CDR3 is CASSTVISYEQYF. CDR3 DNA: TGCGCCAGCAGCACGGTAATCTCCTACGAGCAGTACTTC.

The J gene is TRBJ2-7, the V gene TRBV28; D is unclear. The CDR3 totals 13 residues. Germline values: CDR1 MDHEN, CDR2 SYDVKM. With 6 bases removed from V and 2 bases from J, the gap between germline ends came to 11 bases. CDR3 coding DNA: TGTGCCAGCAGAATTAACAGCCCCTACGAGCAGTACTTC. This codes for CASRINSPYEQYF.

The CDR3 sequence is CASSPDRGVTWGYTF. The DNA for the CDR3 is TGCGCCAGCAGCCCAGACAGGGGGGTTACGTGGGGCTACACCTTC. The chain recombines TRBV5-1 with TRBJ1-2, with 9 nucleotides matching TRBD1. The CDR3 spans 15 residues. Germline V gene sequence: CDR1 SGHRS, CDR2 YFSETQ. Trimming at V came to 4 bases and at J to 8 bases, leaving 12 bases not matched to a gene.

This clone was seen a single time. The V and J genes are TRBV11-2 and TRBJ2-1; 7 positions match TRBD2. J lost 8 bases, V lost 4 bases, and 8 bases had no gene match. CDR1 and CDR2 from the germline V gene are SGHAT and FQNNGV. The CDR3 runs to 14 residues. CDR3 in DNA: TGTGCCAGCAGCTCCCGGGACTATTCGGATGAGCAGTTCTTC. It translates to CASSSRDYSDEQFF.

The rearrangement joins TRBV28 to TRBJ1-1; 9 nucleotides match TRBD1. CDR1 and CDR2 (germline): MDHEN, SYDVKM. J lost 3 bases, V lost 5 bases, and 7 bases had no gene match. This CDR3 is built from 15 residues. CDR3 residues: CASSPNRGLDTEAFF. The CDR3 bases are TGTGCCAGCAGTCCTAACAGGGGGCTTGACACTGAAGCTTTCTTT.

The genes are TRBV7-6 and TRBJ2-3; 7 positions agree with TRBD1. The CDR3 totals 16 residues. CDR1 SGHVS and CDR2 FNYEAQ come from the germline V gene. J gave up 0 bases and V 5 bases, and 8 bases lay outside the gene matches. The CDR3, as DNA: TGTGCCAGCAGCGAGGGGGCCGGGCCAAGCACAGATACGCAGTATTTT. This gives the protein CASSEGAGPSTDTQYF.

V is TRBV9 and J is TRBJ1-3; no reliable D call. V lost 6 bases and J 2 bases, leaving 21 bases between the germline ends. Germline assignment: CDR1 SGDLS and CDR2 YYNGEE. This CDR3 has 17 amino acids. The DNA for the CDR3 is TGTGCCAGCACCCGTAGTCCTCAACCCCCGCCTGGAAACACCATATATTTT. It translates to CASTRSPQPPPGNTIYF.